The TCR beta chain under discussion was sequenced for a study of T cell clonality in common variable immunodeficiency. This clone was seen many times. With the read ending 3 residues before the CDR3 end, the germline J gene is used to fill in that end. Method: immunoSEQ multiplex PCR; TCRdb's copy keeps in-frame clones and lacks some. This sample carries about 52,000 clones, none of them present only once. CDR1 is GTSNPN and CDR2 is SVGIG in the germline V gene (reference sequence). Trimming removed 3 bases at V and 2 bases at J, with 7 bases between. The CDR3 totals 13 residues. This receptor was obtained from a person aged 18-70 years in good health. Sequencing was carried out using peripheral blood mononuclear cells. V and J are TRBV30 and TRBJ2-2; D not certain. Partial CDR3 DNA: TGTGCCTGGAGCCAGAGAAACACCGGGGAG. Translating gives CAWSQRNTGE. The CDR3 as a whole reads CAWSQRNTGELFF.